The 27 T cell receptor beta chains given below trace back to one sample, sequenced in a study of T cells in Graves' hyperthyroidism and ophthalmopathy. RNA transcripts served as the template for amplifying TCR beta CDR3 regions. Using the HTBI primer set, a first-round RT-PCR was run on the TCR CDR3. In TCRdb, the multiplex PCR reads were re-called with MiXCR into one record per CDR3 protein. The data hold a few hundred thousand distinct CDR3 sequences, with about a sixth observed a single time. Sequenced: blood. The source of these receptors is a woman in her 30s with Graves' hyperthyroidism.

The chain combines TRBV4-1 with TRBJ2-7; 9 bases are shared with TRBD1. Trimming removed 3 bases from V and 4 bases from J; junction bases left unmatched: 7. Germline CDR1 reads MGHRA; CDR2 reads YSYEKL. The CDR3 has 15 amino acids. DNA for the CDR3: TGCGCCAGCAGCCAGGCCGGGACAGGGTTTTACGAGCAGTACTTC. It is translated as CASSQAGTGFYEQYF.

DNA for the CDR3: TGCAGTGCTAGAGACGTCGCCGAGCTAAGATCCTACGAGCAGTACTTC. It specifies CSARDVAELRSYEQYF. This chain links TRBV20-1 with TRBJ2-7; no clear D. Per germline, CDR1 DFQATT and CDR2 SNEGSKA (reference sequence). The V gene lost 0 bases and the J gene lost 1 base, with 16 bases spanning the gap. The CDR3 is 16 amino acids.

This clonotype was seen only a few times. The chain is built from TRBV28 and TRBJ1-2; 8 positions match TRBD1. Trimming cost V 6 bases and J 2 bases; bases outside gene matches: 8. The CDR3 extends over 15 amino acids. CDR1 and CDR2 from the germline V gene are MDHEN and SYDVKM. The CDR3 reads CASRLEDRENYGYTF. DNA of the CDR3: TGTGCCAGCAGATTAGAGGACAGGGAGAACTATGGCTACACCTTC.

This clonotype was observed a handful of times. The V gene is TRBV15, the J gene TRBJ2-2; tentatively, D is TRBD2 (6 bases). The CDR3 covers 16 residues. With 0 bases removed from V and 6 bases from J, the gap between germline ends came to 14 bases. Germline V gene sequence: CDR1 LNHNV, CDR2 YYDKDF (reference sequence). CDR3 bases: TGTGCCACCAGCAGAGATTTAGGACTATCGCCCGGGGAGCTGTTTTTT. Its protein is CATSRDLGLSPGELFF.

A note on this clonotype: At one end, the junction sequence differs from germline, possibly due to a read error. V is TRBV28 and J is TRBJ1-1; TRBD1 matches at 9 bases. The CDR3 totals 15 residues. Looked up from germline, CDR1 is MDHEN and CDR2 is SYDVKM. The CDR3 sequence: CASSPPGQGRPEAFF. The CDR3 DNA reads as TGTGCCAGCAGTCCGCCGGGACAGGGTCGCCCTGAGGCTTTCTTT.

V and J are TRBV24-1 and TRBJ2-2; no clear D gene. Germline V CDR1 and CDR2: KGHDR, SFDVKD. CDR3 length: 16 amino acids. V lost 9 bases and J 0 bases, leaving 16 bases between the germline ends. CDR3 amino acids: CATPDPTEPNTGELFF. In DNA, the CDR3 is TGTGCCACCCCCGATCCCACAGAACCGAACACCGGGGAGCTGTTTTTT.

This clonotype has a count of ten or more. The CDR3 region has the DNA TGCAGTGCAACGGGGACTAGCGGGATTTACGAGCAGTACTTC. This sequence encodes CSATGTSGIYEQYF. The chain has TRBV20-1 and TRBJ2-7; 13 bases match TRBD2. The CDR3 length is 14 residues. In germline, CDR1 is DFQATT, CDR2 SNEGSKA (reference sequence). J gave up 4 bases and V 6 bases, and 6 bases lay outside the gene matches.

This clonotype was counted between two and nine times. The chain links TRBV3-1 to TRBJ1-6; the D gene is possibly TRBD1 (5 bases). The CDR3 totals 15 residues. Trimming shortened V by 4 bases and J by 8 bases, and 15 bases separated the two germline ends. Germline V gene data show CDR1 as LGHDT and CDR2 as YNNKEL (reference sequence). The DNA of the CDR3 is TGTGCCAGCAGCCCAAACGGACAAATGGATTCACCCCTCCACTTT. It encodes CASSPNGQMDSPLHF.

This clonotype was seen ten or more times. The genes are TRBV11-1 and TRBJ2-6; possible D gene TRBD1, 5 bases. Germline V gene sequence: CDR1 SGHAT, CDR2 FQDESV (reference sequence). The V end was cut by 0 bases, the J end by 4 bases, with 10 bases between. This CDR3 is 16 amino acids long. In DNA, the CDR3 is TGTGCCAGCAGCTTAGCGGGGCAGGAAGGGGCCAACGTCCTGACTTTC. Encoded protein: CASSLAGQEGANVLTF.

With respect to this clonotype: A read error may be the cause here, since a much bigger clone is one base away. The chain recombines TRBV6-1 with TRBJ1-1; D is ambiguous. Between the trimmed V and J ends, which lost 11 bases and 5 bases, there was a span of 15 bases. Germline CDR1 is MNHNS and CDR2 is SASEGT. The CDR3 extends over 12 amino acids. The CDR3 reads CAEPASRTEAFF. The CDR3, as DNA: TGTGCCGAGCCAGCGAGTAGAACTGAAGCTTTCTTT.

The chain links TRBV9 to TRBJ2-5, with TRBD1 identical over 7 bases. CDR1 and CDR2 (germline): SGDLS, YYNGEE. The CDR3 has 18 amino acids. V lost 4 bases and J lost 2; bases outside the gene matches: 17. In DNA form, the CDR3 reads TGTGCCAGCAGCTCGTCGGGACAGCTGATGAATCCTCAAGAGACCCAGTACTTC. Translating it yields CASSSSGQLMNPQETQYF.

This clonotype has a handful of counts. This rearrangement joins TRBV27 to TRBJ1-4, with 8 bases fitting TRBD1. Germline trimming cut 3 bases from V and 4 bases from J; bases unmatched to any gene: 4. The CDR3 spans 15 residues. Germline values: CDR1 MNHEY, CDR2 SMNVEV (reference sequence). The CDR3 reads CASSLGDRFNEKLFF. In DNA, the CDR3 is TGTGCCAGCAGTTTGGGGGACAGGTTTAATGAAAAACTGTTTTTT.

This clonotype came up many times. The chain couples TRBV5-5 to TRBJ2-1; TRBD2 agrees at 11 bases. The CDR3 runs 17 residues. Trimming at V came to 0 bases and at J to 8 bases, leaving 10 bases not matched to a gene. Germline V gene sequence: CDR1 SGHKS, CDR2 YYEKEE (reference sequence). CDR3 DNA: TGTGCCAGCAGCTTGGAGCCTCTAGCGGGAGGAGGGGATGAGCAGTTCTTC. Encoded protein: CASSLEPLAGGGDEQFF.

The V call is TRBV6-1, the J call TRBJ2-7; D not resolved. CDR1 and CDR2 (germline): MNHNS, SASEGT. V lost 6 bases, J lost 0 bases, and 12 bases lay in between. This CDR3 comprises 14 residues. In nucleotides, the CDR3 is TGTGCCAGCAGGCCCATCTCAAGCTCCTACGAGCAGTACTTC. Its translation: CASRPISSSYEQYF.

J is TRBJ1-1 and V is TRBV7-9, with a weak D call TRBD1 (5 bases). Germline lookup yields CDR1 SEHNR and CDR2 FQNEAQ (reference sequence). V lost 1 base and J lost 4, with 13 bases in between. CDR3 length: 15 residues. The CDR3 here is CASSLGGGTVTEAFF. The CDR3 DNA reads TGTGCCAGCAGCTTAGGCGGGGGGACGGTCACTGAAGCTTTCTTT.

The rearrangement joins TRBV29-1 to TRBJ1-4; TRBD1 matches at 7 bases. The CDR3 covers 14 residues. CDR1 and CDR2 from the germline V gene are SQVTM and ANQGSEA. V lost 6 bases and J lost 4; bases outside the gene matches: 8. The CDR3, as DNA: TGCAGCGTCCTGAACGCAGGGGGTAATGAAAAACTGTTTTTT. Its translation: CSVLNAGGNEKLFF.

This clonotype was observed many times. CDR3 bases: TGTGCCAGCTCACCCCGGAGGAATGAGCAGTTCTTC. This sequence encodes CASSPRRNEQFF. The rearrangement links TRBV18 to TRBJ2-1; weak D call: TRBD2 (5 bases). Germline V gene lookup returns CDR1 KGHSH and CDR2 LQKENI. The CDR3 is 12 residues long. Trimming shortened V by 3 bases and J by 7 bases, and 7 bases separated the two germline ends.

This rearrangement joins TRBV6-1 to TRBJ1-6; D call uncertain. The V and J ends lost 9 bases and 4 bases respectively, with 7 bases between them. CDR3 length: 12 residues. Germline V CDR1 and CDR2: MNHNS, SASEGT. The CDR3 loop reads CASRDYNSPLHF. Here the CDR3 DNA reads TGTGCCAGTCGGGATTATAATTCACCCCTCCACTTT.

This chain joins TRBV7-3 and TRBJ2-7; TRBD2 is a possible D gene (5 bases). The CDR3 runs to 14 residues. Trimming removed 5 bases from V and 0 bases from J, with 11 bases in between. Per germline, CDR1 SGHTA and CDR2 FQGTGA. The CDR3 spells CASSPTRDSYEQYF. Written as DNA, the CDR3 is TGTGCCAGCAGCCCAACTAGGGACTCCTACGAGCAGTACTTC.

The rearrangement uses TRBV6-1 and TRBJ2-1; 7 bases fit TRBD2. Trimming cost V 5 bases and J 9 bases; bases outside gene matches: 10. The CDR3 loop spans 14 amino acids. Germline lookup yields CDR1 MNHNS and CDR2 SASEGT. The CDR3 DNA is TGTGCCAGCAGTTCTTTGACTAGCAGTACTGAGCAGTTCTTC. Translation gives CASSSLTSSTEQFF.

This clonotype was detected only a few times. At one end the junction does not follow the germline gene, possibly because of a read error. The J gene is TRBJ2-1, the V gene TRBV24-1, with TRBD1 matching over 7 bases. From germline, CDR1 is KGHDR and CDR2 SFDVKD. The CDR3 has 16 residues. CDR3 nucleotide sequence: TGTGCCACAAGTGATCGCAGTCGGACAGGACGGGATGAGCAGTTCTTC. Amino acid sequence: CATSDRSRTGRDEQFF.

This clonotype has only a few counts. The chain employs TRBV6-6 and TRBJ1-5, with a weak D call TRBD1 (5 bases). CDR1 and CDR2 from the germline V gene are MNHNY and SVGAGI (reference sequence). CDR3 length: 15 amino acids. Trimming took 0 bases from V and 3 from J, leaving 9 bases between them. The CDR3 region is CASSYSGRDNQPQHF. The DNA for the CDR3 is TGTGCCAGCAGTTACTCGGGACGCGACAATCAGCCCCAGCATTTT.

This clonotype has a count of ten or more. J is TRBJ2-4 and V is TRBV11-2; no clear D gene. CDR1 is SGHAT and CDR2 is FQNNGV in the germline V gene. The CDR3 is made up of 17 amino acids. V shed 2 bases and J shed 0 bases, with 14 bases lying between them. DNA for the CDR3: TGTGCCAGCAGCTTATTCGCAACTGTTGTAGCCAAAAACATTCAGTACTTC. The encoded protein is CASSLFATVVAKNIQYF.

About this clonotype itself: A much larger clone is a single base away; this may be a read error. The chain combines TRBV27 with TRBJ2-3; D not certain. CDR3 length: 15 amino acids. Germline assignment: CDR1 MNHEY and CDR2 SMNVEV (reference sequence). The CDR3 DNA follows: TGTGCCAGCAGCTTATCCCAAGTTCGCGGAGATATGCAGTATTTT. Its protein is CASSLSQVRGDMQYF.

Points on this clonotype: The DNA is left out, because the CDR3 cannot be placed on it with certainty; the CDR3 is given as TCRdb lists it. The rearrangement uses TRBV19 and TRBJ1-5. The CDR3 has 22 amino acids, counting both end residues. In germline, CDR1 is LNHDA, CDR2 SQIVND (reference sequence). This CDR3 is CATSSMVSYEQYFGPGNQPQHF.

This clonotype was observed at least ten times. The chain carries TRBV10-3 and TRBJ1-2; 7 nucleotides align to TRBD1. The ends lost 10 bases at V and 4 bases at J; junction bases unmatched: 12. CDR1 and CDR2 (germline): ENHRY, SYGVKD. The CDR3 runs to 14 residues. The CDR3 is CATRDSRVGYGYTF. The CDR3 nucleotides read TGTGCCACCCGGGACAGCCGAGTAGGCTATGGCTACACCTTC.

This clonotype was picked up a small number of times. The rearrangement links TRBV28 to TRBJ2-7; a possible D gene is TRBD1 (10 bases). V was cut by 3 bases and J by 3 bases, with 30 bases left in between. The CDR3 is 20 residues long. Germline loops: CDR1 MDHEN, CDR2 SYDVKM. CDR3 loop: CASSFRTGGSAGGEFYEQYF. CDR3 in DNA: TGTGCCAGCAGTTTCAGGACAGGGGGTTCGGCGGGAGGGGAATTCTACGAGCAGTACTTC.